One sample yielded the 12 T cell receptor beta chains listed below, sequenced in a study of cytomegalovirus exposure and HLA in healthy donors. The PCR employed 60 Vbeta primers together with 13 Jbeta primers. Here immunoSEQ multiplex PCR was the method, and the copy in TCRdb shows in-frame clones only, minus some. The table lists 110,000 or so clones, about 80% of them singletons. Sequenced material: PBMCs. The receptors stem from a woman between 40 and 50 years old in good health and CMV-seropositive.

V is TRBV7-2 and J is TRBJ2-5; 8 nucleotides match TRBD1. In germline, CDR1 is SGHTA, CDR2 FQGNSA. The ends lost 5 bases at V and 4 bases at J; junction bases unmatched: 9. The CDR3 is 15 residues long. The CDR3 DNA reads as TGTGCCAGCAGCCCCCGGACAGGGCTGGGAGAGACCCAGTACTTC. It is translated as CASSPRTGLGETQYF.

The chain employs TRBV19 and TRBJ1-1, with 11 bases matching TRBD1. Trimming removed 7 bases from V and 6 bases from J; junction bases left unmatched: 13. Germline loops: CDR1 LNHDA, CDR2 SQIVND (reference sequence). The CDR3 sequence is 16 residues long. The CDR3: CASKSGQGGPSAEAFF. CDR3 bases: TGTGCCAGTAAATCGGGACAGGGGGGTCCCAGCGCTGAAGCTTTCTTT.

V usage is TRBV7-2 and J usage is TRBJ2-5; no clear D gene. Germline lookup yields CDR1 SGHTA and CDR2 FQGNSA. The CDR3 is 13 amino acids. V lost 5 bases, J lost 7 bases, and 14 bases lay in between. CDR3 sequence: CASSAAFGSTQYF. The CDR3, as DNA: TGTGCCAGCAGCGCGGCGTTTGGGTCGACCCAGTACTTC.

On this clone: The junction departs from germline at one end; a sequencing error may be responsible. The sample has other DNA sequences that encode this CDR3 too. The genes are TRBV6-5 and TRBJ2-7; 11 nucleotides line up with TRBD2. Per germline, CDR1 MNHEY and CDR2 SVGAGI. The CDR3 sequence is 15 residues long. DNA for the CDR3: TGCGCCAGCAGTTCTCTAGCGGGGGGAAGTTGGGAGCAGTACTTC. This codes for CASSSLAGGSWEQYF.

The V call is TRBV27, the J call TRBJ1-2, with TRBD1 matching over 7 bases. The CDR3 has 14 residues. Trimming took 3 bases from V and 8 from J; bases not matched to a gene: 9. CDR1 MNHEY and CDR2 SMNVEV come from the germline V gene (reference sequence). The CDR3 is CASSLRQGAGGYTF. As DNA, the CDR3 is TGTGCCAGCAGTTTGCGACAGGGCGCGGGGGGCTACACCTTC.

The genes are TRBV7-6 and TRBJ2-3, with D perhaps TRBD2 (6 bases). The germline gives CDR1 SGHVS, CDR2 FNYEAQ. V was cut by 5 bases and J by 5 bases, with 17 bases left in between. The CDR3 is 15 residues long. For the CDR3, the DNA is TGTGCCAGCAGCCCCGGACTGGGGCGGGGAGATACGCAGTATTTT. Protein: CASSPGLGRGDTQYF.

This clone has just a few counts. The CDR3 protein is CASSWLAGGNNEQFF. The CDR3 DNA follows: TGCGCCAGCAGCTGGCTAGCGGGGGGGAACAATGAGCAGTTCTTC. The V and J genes are TRBV5-1 and TRBJ2-1; 12 nucleotides line up with TRBD2. There are 15 residues in the CDR3. V shed 3 bases, J shed 5 bases, and the junction held 3 bases outside the gene matches. Germline CDR1 reads SGHRS; CDR2 reads YFSETQ.

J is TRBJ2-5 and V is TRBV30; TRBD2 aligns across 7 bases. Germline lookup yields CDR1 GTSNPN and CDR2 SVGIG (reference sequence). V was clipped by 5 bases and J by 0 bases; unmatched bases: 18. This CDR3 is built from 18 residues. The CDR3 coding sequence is TGTGCCTGGGATTCTAGCGGCAGAACCATACCTAACCAAGAGACCCAGTACTTC. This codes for CAWDSSGRTIPNQETQYF.

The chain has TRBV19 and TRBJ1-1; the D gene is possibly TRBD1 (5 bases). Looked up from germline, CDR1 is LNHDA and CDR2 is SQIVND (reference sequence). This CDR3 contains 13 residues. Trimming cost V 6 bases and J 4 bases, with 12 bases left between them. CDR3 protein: CASSAQVPTEAFF. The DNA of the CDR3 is TGTGCCAGTAGCGCACAGGTCCCCACTGAAGCTTTCTTT.

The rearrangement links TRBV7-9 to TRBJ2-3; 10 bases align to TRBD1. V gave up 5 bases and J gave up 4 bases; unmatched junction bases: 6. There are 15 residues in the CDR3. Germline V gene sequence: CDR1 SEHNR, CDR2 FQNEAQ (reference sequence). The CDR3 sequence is CASSLPGTGADTQYF. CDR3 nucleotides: TGTGCCAGCAGCCTTCCCGGGACAGGGGCAGATACGCAGTATTTT.

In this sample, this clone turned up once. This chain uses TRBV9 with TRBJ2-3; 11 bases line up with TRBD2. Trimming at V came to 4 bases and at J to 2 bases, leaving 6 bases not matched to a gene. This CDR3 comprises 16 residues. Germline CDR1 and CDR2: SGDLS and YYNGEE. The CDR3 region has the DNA TGTGCCAGCAGCCCGACGACTAGCGGGGTCACAGATACGCAGTATTTT. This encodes CASSPTTSGVTDTQYF.

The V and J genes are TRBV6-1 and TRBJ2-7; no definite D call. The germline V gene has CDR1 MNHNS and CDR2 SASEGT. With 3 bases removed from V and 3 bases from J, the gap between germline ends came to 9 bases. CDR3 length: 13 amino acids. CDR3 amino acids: CASSERRSYEQYF. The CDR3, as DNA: TGTGCCAGCAGTGAGAGGAGAAGCTACGAGCAGTACTTC.